Below are 19 T cell receptor beta chains sequenced from a single sample in a study of T-cell reconstitution after alpha-beta-depleted transplantation in children. As it was prepared, the TCRbeta library received unique molecular identifiers. TCRdb passed the PCR reads through MiXCR, listing each CDR3 protein once. Among 500,000 or so distinct CDR3 sequences listed, approximately 29% were seen once. Sequenced material: PBMCs from the stem cell graft donor, taken from the stem cell graft. Receptors were obtained from a human donor who donated a stem cell graft to a child with aplastic anemia.

The V gene is TRBV6-5, the J gene TRBJ1-1; D is undetermined. The V and J ends lost 0 bases and 4 bases respectively, with 12 bases between them. Germline assignment: CDR1 MNHEY and CDR2 SVGAGI. The CDR3 covers 15 residues. The CDR3 DNA is TGTGCCAGCAGTTACTCAGGCCGTCGCGGCACTGAAGCTTTCTTT. As protein: CASSYSGRRGTEAFF.

The chain couples TRBV20-1 to TRBJ1-2; D ambiguous. V shed 5 bases and J shed 2 bases, with 12 bases lying between them. Germline-derived CDR1 and CDR2 are DFQATT and SNEGSKA (reference sequence). The CDR3 length is 13 residues. The CDR3 DNA sequence: TGCAGTGCTGCGCACAGAGAAAACTATGGCTACACCTTC. The encoded protein is CSAAHRENYGYTF.

The rearrangement joins TRBV29-1 to TRBJ2-1; D perhaps matches TRBD2 (6 bases). Germline V CDR1 and CDR2: SQVTM, ANQGSEA. This CDR3 is 18 amino acids long. V was shortened by 3 bases and J by 0 bases, with 21 bases between the two germline ends. Here the CDR3 reads CSVERVVERAASYNEQFF. The CDR3 nucleotides read TGCAGCGTTGAGAGGGTGGTTGAGCGGGCCGCCTCCTACAATGAGCAGTTCTTC.

The gene calls are TRBV29-1 and TRBJ2-4, with a weak D call TRBD1 (5 bases). This CDR3 is built from 14 residues. Between the trimmed V and J ends, which lost 4 bases and 6 bases, there was a span of 16 bases. The germline CDR1 and CDR2 sequences are SQVTM and ANQGSEA. In DNA, the CDR3 is TGCAGCGTTGTTCCAGGGAAGACAGTAAACATTCAGTACTTC. Translating it yields CSVVPGKTVNIQYF.

This clonotype was observed a single time. The chain carries TRBV25-1 and TRBJ2-5; either TRBD1 or TRBD2 may fit D (5 bases each). CDR3 size: 15 residues. Germline CDR1 is MGHDK and CDR2 is SYGVNS. Trimming pared 3 bases from V and 4 bases from J, leaving 15 bases between. The CDR3 loop reads CASSDRRLRGETQYF. The CDR3 nucleotides are TGTGCCAGCAGTGATCGGCGTCTGAGGGGAGAGACCCAGTACTTC.

The gene calls are TRBV9 and TRBJ1-2; possible D gene TRBD1, 6 bases. V lost 0 bases and J lost 2, with 11 bases in between. Germline values: CDR1 SGDLS, CDR2 YYNGEE. The CDR3 length is 15 residues. CDR3 nucleotides: TGTGCCAGCAGCGTAGGACAGGCCCTCAACTATGGCTACACCTTC. It translates to CASSVGQALNYGYTF.

This rearrangement joins TRBV11-2 to TRBJ1-4; D perhaps matches TRBD1 (6 bases). Trimming left V 1 base short and J 4 bases short, with 19 bases between. This CDR3 contains 18 residues. Germline V CDR1 and CDR2: SGHAT, FQNNGV. CDR3 region: CASSLVIALDRLNEKLFF. The DNA of the CDR3 is TGTGCCAGCAGCTTAGTCATAGCCCTGGACAGACTTAATGAAAAACTGTTTTTT.

This clonotype came up once. This chain joins TRBV20-1 and TRBJ2-3; TRBD2 agrees at 11 bases. Germline V gene sequence: CDR1 DFQATT, CDR2 SNEGSKA (reference sequence). V lost 6 bases, J lost 2 bases, and 16 bases stayed unmatched. This CDR3 region has 18 residues. The CDR3, as DNA: TGCAGTGCACAAACAGGGGCTAGCGGGAGGACCAACACAGATACGCAGTATTTT. It translates to CSAQTGASGRTNTDTQYF.

This sequence joins TRBV29-1 and TRBJ2-2; no clear D gene. The germline V gene encodes CDR1 SQVTM and CDR2 ANQGSEA. The CDR3 totals 12 residues. Between the trimmed V and J ends, which lost 5 bases and 5 bases, there was a span of 9 bases. CDR3 bases: TGCAGCGTTCCGGACCTTACCGGGGAGCTGTTTTTT. This gives the protein CSVPDLTGELFF.

The V gene is TRBV11-2, the J gene TRBJ1-1; D might be TRBD1 (6 bases). Germline values: CDR1 SGHAT, CDR2 FQNNGV. The CDR3 contains 15 residues. The V and J ends lost 3 bases and 0 bases respectively, with 11 bases between them. In DNA, the CDR3 is TGTGCCAGCAGCTTCAACAGGGCCATGAACACTGAAGCTTTCTTT. Translated: CASSFNRAMNTEAFF.

The rearrangement joins TRBV9 to TRBJ1-2; D is unclear. This CDR3 comprises 12 residues. V was shortened by 3 bases and J by 3 bases, with 6 bases between the two germline ends. Germline CDR1 and CDR2: SGDLS and YYNGEE. The CDR3 sequence is CASSGSYYGYTF. CDR3 coding DNA: TGTGCCAGCAGCGGGAGCTACTATGGCTACACCTTC.

This clonotype was seen more than once but under ten times. The J gene is TRBJ2-7, the V gene TRBV29-1, with D maybe TRBD2 (5 bases). Per the germline V gene, CDR1 is SQVTM and CDR2 is ANQGSEA. This CDR3 comprises 18 residues. V shed 4 bases and J shed 0 bases, with 25 bases lying between them. The CDR3 reads CSVVALRHLEDGSYEQYF. CDR3 DNA sequence: TGCAGCGTTGTAGCGTTAAGGCACTTAGAGGACGGCTCCTACGAGCAGTACTTC.

In this sample, this clonotype turned up a few times. The V and J genes are TRBV12-3 or TRBV12-4 and TRBJ2-1; 11 bases agree with TRBD2. CDR3 size: 19 residues. V shed 5 bases and J 2 bases; nucleotides not matched to a gene: 14. CDR3 DNA sequence: TGTGCCAGCAGTGGGCCACAGGGAACTAGCGGGAGAGCCTACAATGAGCAGTTCTTC. It is translated as CASSGPQGTSGRAYNEQFF.

The chain couples TRBV2 to TRBJ1-1, with D possibly being TRBD1 (5 bases). Germline-derived CDR1 and CDR2 are SNHLY and FYNNEI. Trimming left V 2 bases short and J 4 bases short, with 11 bases between. There are 14 residues in the CDR3. The CDR3, as DNA: TGTGCCAGCAGTGAACGTGGGGGGAGCACTGAAGCTTTCTTT. As protein: CASSERGGSTEAFF.

This clonotype was counted between two and nine times. The V call is TRBV6-2 or TRBV6-3, the J call TRBJ2-7; 7 bases align to TRBD2. Germline CDR1 reads MNHEY; CDR2 reads SVGEGT. V gave up 6 bases and J gave up 3 bases; unmatched junction bases: 8. The CDR3 length is 14 residues. The CDR3, as DNA: TGTGCCAGCAGGGGGGGGAGCCGAAGCTACGAGCAGTACTTC. Translating gives CASRGGSRSYEQYF.

This clonotype was seen more than once but under ten times. CDR3 DNA sequence: TGTGCCAGCAGCTGGGACCGGAACTACGAGCAGTACGTC. It encodes CASSWDRNYEQYV. The chain recombines TRBV7-8 with TRBJ2-7, with D perhaps TRBD1 or TRBD2 (5 bases each). The CDR3 runs 13 residues. Germline values: CDR1 SGHVS, CDR2 FQNEAQ. The V and J ends lost 4 bases and 3 bases respectively, with 10 bases between them.

The chain carries TRBV25-1 and TRBJ2-5, with D perhaps TRBD2 (5 bases). With 4 bases removed from V and 5 bases from J, the gap between germline ends came to 14 bases. This CDR3 contains 14 residues. CDR1 MGHDK and CDR2 SYGVNS come from the germline V gene. In nucleotides, the CDR3 is TGTGCCAGCAGTGGACACTCGGGCGGGGAGACCCAGTACTTC. This translates into CASSGHSGGETQYF. Full variable domain (remainder filled in from reference TRBV25-1 and TRBJ2-5): EADIYQTPRYLVIGTGKKITLECSQTMGHDKMYWYQQDPGMELHLIHYSYGVNSTEKGDLSSESTVSRIRTEHFPLTLESARPSHTSQYLCASSGHSGGETQYFGPGTRLLVL.

The V and J genes are TRBV28 and TRBJ2-3; no definite D call. With 8 bases removed from V and 3 bases from J, the gap between germline ends came to 12 bases. Germline-derived CDR1 and CDR2 are MDHEN and SYDVKM. The CDR3 has 13 amino acids. CDR3 DNA: TGTGCCAGCGCCTCAGTTGGGACAGATACGCAGTATTTT. Protein sequence: CASASVGTDTQYF.

V and J are TRBV12-3 or TRBV12-4 and TRBJ1-3; D gene uncertain. CDR3 length: 16 residues. The V and J ends lost 2 bases and 1 base respectively, with 12 bases between them. The CDR3, as DNA: TGTGCCAGCAGTTTATCGGTCGGGAAGTCTGGAAACACCATATATTTT. Translating gives CASSLSVGKSGNTIYF.